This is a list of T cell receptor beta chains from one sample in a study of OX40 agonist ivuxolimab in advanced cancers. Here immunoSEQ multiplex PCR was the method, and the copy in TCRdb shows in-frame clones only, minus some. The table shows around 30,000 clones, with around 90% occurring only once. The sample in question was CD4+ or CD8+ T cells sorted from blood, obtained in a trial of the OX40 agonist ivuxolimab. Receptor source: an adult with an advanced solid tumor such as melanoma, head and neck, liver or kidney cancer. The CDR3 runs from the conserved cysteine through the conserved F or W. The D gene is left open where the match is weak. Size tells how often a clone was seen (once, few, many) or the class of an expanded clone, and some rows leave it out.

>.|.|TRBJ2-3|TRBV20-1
CSVVSDTQYF
TGCAGTGTCGTCTCAGATACGCAGTATTTT
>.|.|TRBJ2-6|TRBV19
CASSPLLGANVLTF
TGTGCCAGTAGTCCCCTCCTTGGGGCCAACGTCCTGACTTTC
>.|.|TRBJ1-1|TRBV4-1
CASSQGMGANTEAFF
TGCGCCAGCAGCCAAGGGATGGGAGCGAACACTGAAGCTTTCTTT
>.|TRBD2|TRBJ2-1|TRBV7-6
CASSRGVAGDPYEQFF
TGTGCCAGCAGCCGAGGGGTAGCGGGAGATCCCTATGAGCAGTTCTTC
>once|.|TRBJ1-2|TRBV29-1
CSVESTGAAYGYTF
TGCAGCGTTGAAAGTACGGGGGCAGCATATGGCTACACCTTC
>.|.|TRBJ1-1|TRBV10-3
CAISASLLRTEAFF
TGTGCCATCAGTGCCTCGTTGCTGAGGACTGAAGCTTTCTTT
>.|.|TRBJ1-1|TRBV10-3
CAISDLSEEAFF
TGTGCCATCAGTGATTTGTCGGAGGAAGCTTTCTTT
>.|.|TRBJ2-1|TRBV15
CATSRDSGAGTYNEQFF
TGTGCCACCAGCAGAGATAGTGGGGCAGGGACCTACAATGAGCAGTTCTTC
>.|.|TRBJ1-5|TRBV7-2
CASSLEGGALNQPQHF
TGTGCCAGCAGCTTAGAAGGCGGGGCACTGAATCAGCCCCAGCATTTT
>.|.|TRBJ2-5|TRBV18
CASSPFRGPETQYF
TGTGCCAGCTCACCATTCAGGGGCCCAGAGACCCAGTACTTC
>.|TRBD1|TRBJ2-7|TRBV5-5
CASSRQGYDEQYF
TGTGCCAGCAGCAGACAGGGGTACGACGAGCAGTACTTC
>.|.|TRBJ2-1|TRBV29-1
CSVASDPNSYNEQFF
TGCAGCGTCGCCTCCGACCCGAACTCCTACAATGAGCAGTTCTTC
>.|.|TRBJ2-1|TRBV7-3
CASSAQGRDFDEQFF
TGTGCCAGCAGCGCACAAGGAAGGGATTTTGATGAGCAGTTCTTC
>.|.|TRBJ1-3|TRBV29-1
CSVEEGTELYF
TGCAGCGTGGAAGAGGGGACGGAATTATATTTT
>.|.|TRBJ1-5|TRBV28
CASSLQIRNQPQHF
TGTGCCAGCAGTCTACAGATCCGCAATCAGCCCCAGCATTTT
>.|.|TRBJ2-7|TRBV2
CASSPGLYEQYF
TGTGCCAGCAGTCCGGGTCTATACGAGCAGTACTTC
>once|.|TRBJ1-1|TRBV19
CASSRTLNTEAFF
TGTGCCAGTAGTAGGACCCTGAACACTGAAGCTTTCTTT
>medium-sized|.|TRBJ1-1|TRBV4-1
CASSQVDLGWVRTEAFF
TGCGCCAGCAGCCAAGTGGATTTAGGGTGGGTGCGCACTGAAGCTTTCTTT
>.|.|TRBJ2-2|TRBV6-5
CASSYSYYNTGELFF
TGTGCCAGCAGTTACTCGTATTATAACACCGGGGAGCTGTTTTTT
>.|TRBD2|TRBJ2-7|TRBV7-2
CASSLALAPGLPYEQYF
TGTGCCAGCAGCTTAGCGCTCGCACCGGGACTACCTTACGAGCAGTACTTC
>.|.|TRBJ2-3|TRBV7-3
CASSLGGAVTDTQYF
TGTGCCAGCAGCTTAGGCGGGGCCGTCACAGATACGCAGTATTTT
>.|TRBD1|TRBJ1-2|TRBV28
CASSFPGQGNYGYTF
TGTGCCAGCAGTTTCCCAGGACAGGGAAACTATGGCTACACCTTC
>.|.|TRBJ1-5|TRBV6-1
CASSDVGNQPQHF
TGTGCCAGCAGTGATGTGGGGAACCAGCCCCAGCATTTT
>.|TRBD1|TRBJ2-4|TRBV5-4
CASSSGQDYKNIQYF
TGTGCCAGCAGCTCCGGACAGGATTACAAAAACATTCAGTACTTC
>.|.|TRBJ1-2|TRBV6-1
CASSEVGDGGYTF
TGTGCCAGCAGCGAAGTAGGGGACGGGGGCTACACCTTC
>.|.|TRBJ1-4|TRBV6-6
CASSPGTETNEKLFF
TGTGCCAGCAGTCCCGGGACCGAGACTAATGAAAAACTGTTTTTT
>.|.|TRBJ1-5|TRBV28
CASSPVTVQPQHF
TGTGCCAGCAGTCCGGTGACAGTTCAGCCCCAGCATTTT
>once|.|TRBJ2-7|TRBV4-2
CASSHETGNEQYF
TGTGCCAGCAGCCATGAGACAGGAAACGAGCAGTACTTC
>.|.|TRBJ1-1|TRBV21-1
CAILPGQGNTEAFF
TGTGCCATCCTACCGGGACAGGGGAACACTGAAGCTTTCTTT
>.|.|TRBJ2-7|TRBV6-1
CASHPSGRSTYEQYF
TGTGCCAGCCACCCCTCTGGACGGAGTACCTACGAGCAGTACTTC
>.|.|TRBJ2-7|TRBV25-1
CASSDANRQYEQYF
TGTGCCAGCAGTGATGCGAACAGGCAATACGAGCAGTACTTC
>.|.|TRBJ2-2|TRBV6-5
CASSYSSSLSGELFF
TGTGCCAGCAGTTACTCGAGTAGTTTATCCGGGGAGCTGTTTTTT
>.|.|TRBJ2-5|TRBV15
CATSRGLSETQYF
TGTGCCACCAGCAGGGGTCTATCAGAGACCCAGTACTTC
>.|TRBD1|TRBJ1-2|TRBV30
CAWSTKGAEGYTF
TGTGCCTGGAGTACTAAGGGGGCTGAAGGCTACACCTTC
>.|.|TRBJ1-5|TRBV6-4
CASRRLNRTMPPFSNQPQHF
TGTGCCAGCAGGAGGCTAAATCGCACGATGCCCCCCTTTAGCAATCAGCCCCAGCATTTT
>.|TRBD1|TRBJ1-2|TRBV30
CAWTWDRGYGYTF
TGTGCCTGGACCTGGGACAGGGGGTATGGCTACACCTTC
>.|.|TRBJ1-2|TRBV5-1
CASSLRVPYGYTF
TGCGCCAGCAGCTTGAGGGTTCCCTATGGCTACACCTTC
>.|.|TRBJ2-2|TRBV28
CATSPPSTGELFF
TGTGCCACCTCTCCCCCAAGCACCGGGGAGCTGTTTTTT
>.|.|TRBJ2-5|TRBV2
CASSVDGGQETQYF
TGTGCCAGCAGTGTAGATGGGGGCCAAGAGACCCAGTACTTC
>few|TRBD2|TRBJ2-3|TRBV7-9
CASSQGIAGGSTDTQYF
TGTGCCAGCAGCCAGGGGATAGCGGGGGGAAGCACAGATACGCAGTATTTT
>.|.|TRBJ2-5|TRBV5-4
CASSPGLSGETQYF
TGTGCCAGCAGCCCGGGACTCAGTGGAGAGACCCAGTACTTC
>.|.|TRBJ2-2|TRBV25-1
CASSAGPGSAGELFF
TGTGCCAGCAGTGCCGGCCCGGGATCGGCCGGGGAGCTGTTTTTT
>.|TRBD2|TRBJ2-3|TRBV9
CASSVDVGLAPDTQYF
TGTGCCAGCAGCGTAGATGTGGGACTAGCGCCAGATACGCAGTATTTT
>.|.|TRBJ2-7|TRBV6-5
CASSYSQVEGEQYF
TGTGCCAGCAGTTACTCTCAGGTAGAGGGCGAGCAGTACTTC
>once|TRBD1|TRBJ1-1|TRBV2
CASSLGQGYTEAFF
TGTGCCAGCAGTCTGGGACAGGGGTACACTGAAGCTTTCTTT
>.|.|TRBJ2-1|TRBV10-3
CAISESWDYNEQFF
TGTGCCATCAGTGAGTCTTGGGACTACAATGAGCAGTTCTTC
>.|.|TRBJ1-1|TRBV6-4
CASSLEHSNTEAFF
TGTGCCAGCAGTCTCGAGCATTCAAACACTGAAGCTTTCTTT
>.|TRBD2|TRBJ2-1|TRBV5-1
CASTLRPPSGSSYNEQFF
TGCGCCAGCACCCTCCGTCCCCCTAGCGGCAGCTCCTACAATGAGCAGTTCTTC